This is a list of T cell receptor beta chains from one sample in a study of glioma-infiltrating T cells. TCRdb redid the calling of the multiplex PCR reads with MiXCR, one entry per CDR3 protein. The sample has 20,000 to 25,000 distinct CDR3 sequences, around 23% seen once. The sample taken for sequencing was glioma tissue, nonneoplastic brain tissue, or PBMCs (not recorded which). These receptors came from a human donor with low-grade glioma or glioblastoma, undergoing nonglioma brain surgery, or in good health (not recorded which). Each CDR3 is given with its conserved first and last residue. D genes are given only for firm matches. Size is omitted from some rows. Given values are once, few, many or a class for expanded clones.

j_call | cdr3_length | v_call | d_call | clone_size | cdr3_nt | cdr3_aa
TRBJ2-5 | 13 | TRBV20-1 | . | medium-sized | TGCAGTGCCCCGAGGGGGGGGCAAGAGACCCAGTACTTC | CSAPRGGQETQYF
TRBJ2-5 | 13 | TRBV20-1 | TRBD2 | few | TGCAGTGCTCTTTCGGGGGGTCAAGAGACCCAGCACTTC | CSALSGGQETQHF
TRBJ2-5 | 13 | TRBV5-4 | . | . | TGTGCCAGCAGCGCAGGGTACCGAGAGACCCAGTACTTC | CASSAGYRETQYF
TRBJ1-1 | 13 | TRBV6-1 | . | . | TGTGCCAGCAGTCCTCAGGGGAACACTGAAGCTTTCTTT | CASSPQGNTEAFF
TRBJ1-2 | 15 | TRBV5-4 | . | few | TGTGCCAGCAGCTTGAGAGGGATACCGAACTATGGCTACACCTTC | CASSLRGIPNYGYTF
TRBJ1-2 | 14 | TRBV11-1 | TRBD1 | . | TGTGCCAGCAGCATCGGACAGGGACTATATGGCTACACCTTC | CASSIGQGLYGYTF
TRBJ1-1 | 13 | TRBV5-1 | TRBD1 | few | TGCGCCAGCAGCTCTACAGGGGATCGCGAAGCTTTCTTT | CASSSTGDREAFF
TRBJ2-3 | 17 | TRBV14 | TRBD2 | many | TGTGCCAGCAGCAAGCCAAGCGGGAGAACCACGATGAATACGCAGTATTTT | CASSKPSGRTTMNTQYF
TRBJ1-1 | 13 | TRBV12-3/TRBV12-4 | . | . | TGTGCCAGCTCCAGTTTGGAAGGCACTGAAGCTTTCTTT | CASSSLEGTEAFF
TRBJ2-3 | 15 | TRBV7-2 | . | few | TGTGCCCGCAGCTTTGCAGGGATCCTCACAGATACGCAGTATTTT | CARSFAGILTDTQYF
TRBJ2-1 | 13 | TRBV5-1 | . | many | TGCGCCAGCAGCTTTTTGGGGACCAATGAGCAGTTCTTC | CASSFLGTNEQFF
TRBJ2-5 | 12 | TRBV6-1 | TRBD2 | many | TGTGCCAGCAGGAGCGGGGGTGAGACCCAGTACTTC | CASRSGGETQYF
TRBJ1-2 | 12 | TRBV29-1 | . | . | TGCAGCGTTGAAGGGGCTGAGTATGGCTACACCTTC | CSVEGAEYGYTF
TRBJ2-7 | 13 | TRBV7-8 | . | many | TGTGCCAGCAGCTTAGGGGTAGGGGTCGAGCAGTACTTC | CASSLGVGVEQYF
TRBJ2-4 | 18 | TRBV27 | . | once | TGTGCCAGCGAGAGCTCCATCCTTCAGAGATGGGAGCGAAACATTCAGTACTTC | CASESSILQRWERNIQYF
TRBJ1-2 | 14 | TRBV16 | . | . | TGTGCCAGCAGCCAATCCAGGGATGGGTATGGCTACACCTTC | CASSQSRDGYGYTF
TRBJ1-6 | 15 | TRBV7-2 | . | many | TGTGCCAGCAGCCCTCGCAGCTCCTATAATTCACCCCTCCACTTT | CASSPRSSYNSPLHF
TRBJ1-2 | 14 | TRBV7-2 | TRBD1 | . | TGCGCCAGCAGCTACTTTGTAGGGGGCGATGGCTACACCTTC | CASSYFVGGDGYTF
TRBJ1-1 | 12 | TRBV12-3/TRBV12-4 | . | . | TGTGAAAGCAGTTTCACGGAAGGAAGAGCTTTCTTT | CESSFTEGRAFF
TRBJ2-7 | 14 | TRBV27 | . | . | TGTGCCAGCAGTTTGCAGGGGAGGAACTACGAGCAGTACTTC | CASSLQGRNYEQYF
TRBJ2-3 | 14 | TRBV19 | . | few | TGTGCCAGTAGTTCCCGGACAGTCACAGATACGCAGTATTTT | CASSSRTVTDTQYF
TRBJ1-2 | 12 | TRBV11-2 | . | few | TGTGCCAGCAGCCGACAACTCTATGGCTACACCTTC | CASSRQLYGYTF
TRBJ2-1 | 15 | TRBV6-1 | TRBD2 | many | TGTGCCAGCAGCCTCGCAGTCGGGGGGTACAATGAGCAGTTCTTC | CASSLAVGGYNEQFF
TRBJ1-1 | 14 | TRBV3-1 | . | many | TGTGCCAGCAGCCATCTACAGACGAACACTGAAGCTTTCTTT | CASSHLQTNTEAFF
TRBJ2-2 | 14 | TRBV25-1 | . | many | TGTGCCAGCAGTGGGCACGGGGGCACCGGGGAGCTGTTTTTT | CASSGHGGTGELFF
TRBJ1-3 | 14 | TRBV27 | . | . | TGTGCCAGCAGCCACAGGGCGCCTGGAAACACCATATATTTT | CASSHRAPGNTIYF
TRBJ2-7 | 14 | TRBV7-2 | . | many | TGTGCCAGCAGCACCGGCACTTTAGACTACGAGCAGTACTTC | CASSTGTLDYEQYF
TRBJ1-2 | 13 | TRBV20-1 | . | many | TGCAGTGCGGGGGAGGGGGGCACCCTTGGCTACACCTTC | CSAGEGGTLGYTF
TRBJ1-2 | 20 | TRBV12-3/TRBV12-4 | TRBD1 | once | TGTGCCAGCAGTTATATACCGCTCGGAATCGACAGGGTAAAAGAGCGTGGCTACACCTTC | CASSYIPLGIDRVKERGYTF